A selection of T cell receptor beta chains follows, all from one sample in a study of blood T cell repertoires in COVID-19. The table came from immunoSEQ multiplex PCR; TCRdb's copy has only in-frame clones and leaves some out. The data show about 70,000 clones, with 90% seen just once and 1.5% held by the top ten. The sample comprised peripheral blood. All receptors come from a man aged 45 to 65 with acute or convalescent COVID-19. The CDR3 runs from the conserved cysteine through the conserved F or W. A D gene is named only where the DNA matches it firmly. Where a row states a size, it is once, few, many or the class of an expanded clone; other rows omit it.

CDR3 | DNA | J | size | D | V
CASSLLGDSTGETQYF | TGCGCCAGCAGCTTGTTGGGGGACTCGACCGGAGAGACCCAGTACTTC | TRBJ2-5 | - | - | TRBV5-1
CASSPTELSYNEQFF | TGTGCCAGCTCACCTACGGAGCTCTCCTACAATGAGCAGTTCTTC | TRBJ2-1 | - | - | TRBV18
CASSLTGTPADTQYF | TGCGCCAGCAGCTTGACCGGGACACCAGCAGATACGCAGTATTTT | TRBJ2-3 | - | - | TRBV5-1
CASSFGQVEYNEQFF | TGTGCCAGCAGTTTCGGACAGGTAGAGTACAATGAGCAGTTCTTC | TRBJ2-1 | - | TRBD1 | TRBV9
CASSPGVGGSYGYTF | TGTGCCAGCAGCCCTGGGGTTGGGGGCTCATATGGCTACACCTTC | TRBJ1-2 | - | - | TRBV7-8
CASSGGGDEKLFF | TGTGCCAGCTCCGGGGGAGGGGATGAAAAACTGTTTTTT | TRBJ1-4 | once | - | TRBV7-9
CASSLETGANTEAFF | TGCGCCAGCAGCTTGGAGACAGGCGCGAACACTGAAGCTTTCTTT | TRBJ1-1 | - | - | TRBV5-1
CASSPRDRNYNEQFF | TGTGCCAGCAGCCCTAGGGACAGGAACTACAATGAGCAGTTCTTC | TRBJ2-1 | - | TRBD1 | TRBV3-1/TRBV3-2
CASSVATTGTYGYTF | TGTGCCAGCAGCGTAGCTACTACAGGGACCTATGGCTACACCTTC | TRBJ1-2 | - | - | TRBV9
CSASQGPPSYNSPLHF | TGCAGTGCTAGTCAGGGGCCACCCTCCTATAATTCACCCCTCCACTTT | TRBJ1-6 | - | - | TRBV20-1
CATSRGAYGYTF | TGTGCCACCAGCAGAGGGGCTTATGGCTACACCTTC | TRBJ1-2 | - | - | TRBV15
CASSRGAGITEAFF | TGCGCCAGCTCCAGGGGGGCCGGGATTACTGAAGCTTTCTTT | TRBJ1-1 | once | TRBD1 | TRBV10-2
CASSLGAGTSGSAQETQYF | TGTGCCAGCAGCTTAGGTGCCGGGACTAGCGGGAGTGCTCAAGAGACCCAGTACTTC | TRBJ2-5 | - | TRBD2 | TRBV7-6
CASSQALGTSGSDQETQYF | TGTGCCAGCAGCCAAGCGTTGGGGACTAGCGGGAGCGACCAAGAGACCCAGTACTTC | TRBJ2-5 | - | TRBD2 | TRBV4-2
CASNRNRGLSPLHF | TGCGCCAGCAATCGAAATAGGGGGCTTTCACCCCTCCACTTT | TRBJ1-6 | - | TRBD1 | TRBV10-1
CASRAIYGYTF | TGTGCCAGCAGAGCGATCTATGGCTACACCTTC | TRBJ1-2 | - | - | TRBV6-5
CASSPIGVGTSGEGETQYF | TGCGCCAGCAGCCCGATCGGAGTGGGGACTAGCGGAGAAGGAGAGACCCAGTACTTC | TRBJ2-5 | - | TRBD2 | TRBV5-1
CASSDRGNQPQHF | TGTGCCAGCAGTGACAGAGGCAATCAGCCCCAGCATTTT | TRBJ1-5 | once | - | TRBV12-3/TRBV12-4
CASSVGGRGTEAFF | TGTGCCAGCAGCGTAGGTGGCAGGGGCACTGAAGCTTTCTTT | TRBJ1-1 | - | - | TRBV9
CASSPTGLGNTIYF | TGCGCCAGCAGCCCTACAGGGCTCGGAAACACCATATATTTT | TRBJ1-3 | - | - | TRBV5-1
CASTQTGPRLFF | TGTGCCAGCACTCAGACAGGCCCCCGACTGTTCTTC | TRBJ2-1 | - | - | TRBV6-5
CATSRPMNTEAFF | TGTGCCACCAGCAGACCTATGAACACTGAAGCTTTCTTT | TRBJ1-1 | once | - | TRBV15
CASSGSSYNEQFF | TGTGCCAGCAGCGGGAGCTCCTACAATGAGCAGTTCTTC | TRBJ2-1 | - | - | TRBV27
CASSPSAGKNTEAFF | TGTGCCAGCTCCCCAAGCGCAGGGAAGAACACTGAAGCTTTCTTT | TRBJ1-1 | - | - | TRBV18
CASSLYGGAIYF | TGTGCCAGCAGTTTGTACGGAGGTGCCATATATTTT | TRBJ1-3 | once | - | TRBV12-3/TRBV12-4
CASSLEAGSYNEQFF | TGTGCCAGCAGCTTAGAGGCGGGCTCCTACAATGAGCAGTTCTTC | TRBJ2-1 | - | - | TRBV11-3
CASSLEAGQNTGELFF | TGTGCCAGCAGCTTAGAGGCGGGGCAGAACACCGGGGAGCTGTTTTTT | TRBJ2-2 | - | - | TRBV7-8
CASGRGGTGHEQFF | TGTGCCAGCGGCCGTGGGGGGACGGGTCATGAGCAGTTCTTC | TRBJ2-1 | - | - | TRBV28
CASSQGRGDGDTQYF | TGCGCCAGCAGCCAAGGAAGGGGCGACGGGGATACGCAGTATTTT | TRBJ2-3 | - | - | TRBV4-1
CASSLTDDTQYF | TGTGCCAGCAGCCTGACAGACGATACGCAGTATTTT | TRBJ2-3 | - | - | TRBV5-4
CASSLSASGGQETQYF | TGTGCCAGCAGCTTATCGGCTAGCGGGGGCCAAGAGACCCAGTACTTC | TRBJ2-5 | - | TRBD2 | TRBV7-2
CASSLTGSTTDTQYF | TGTGCCAGCAGCTTGACAGGATCCACGACAGATACGCAGTATTTT | TRBJ2-3 | - | - | TRBV5-6
CASKGAGELFF | TGTGCCAGCAAGGGGGCCGGGGAGCTGTTTTTT | TRBJ2-2 | - | - | TRBV25-1
CASSKEDRRWDTEAFF | TGTGCCAGCAGTAAAGAGGACAGGCGCTGGGACACTGAAGCTTTCTTT | TRBJ1-1 | - | TRBD1 | TRBV2
CASRSWLGGNTEAFF | TGTGCCAGCAGGTCTTGGTTGGGAGGAAACACTGAAGCTTTCTTT | TRBJ1-1 | - | - | TRBV14
CAWSVIRETQYF | TGTGCCTGGAGTGTAATCCGGGAGACCCAGTACTTC | TRBJ2-5 | - | - | TRBV30
CATPRGTGNTGELFF | TGTGCCACCCCTCGGGGGACAGGGAACACCGGGGAGCTGTTTTTT | TRBJ2-2 | - | TRBD1 | TRBV2
CASAETGPYEQYF | TGCGCCAGCGCCGAGACAGGGCCCTACGAGCAGTACTTC | TRBJ2-7 | - | TRBD1 | TRBV10-1
CASSEWQGAYEQYF | TGTGCCAGCAGTGAATGGCAGGGGGCTTACGAGCAGTACTTC | TRBJ2-7 | - | TRBD1 | TRBV6-1
CASNARAATNEKLFF | TGTGCCAGCAACGCAAGAGCCGCAACTAATGAAAAACTGTTTTTT | TRBJ1-4 | once | - | TRBV9
CASSKQGPTGGNEQFF | TGTGCCAGCAGCAAACAGGGACCGACTGGAGGTAATGAGCAGTTCTTC | TRBJ2-1 | - | - | TRBV9
CASSPPEEGIEKLFF | TGTGCCAGCAGTCCGCCTGAGGAGGGGATTGAAAAACTGTTTTTT | TRBJ1-4 | - | - | TRBV28
CASSPPGLADYNEQFF | TGTGCCAGCAGTCCTCCGGGACTAGCGGACTACAATGAGCAGTTCTTC | TRBJ2-1 | - | TRBD2 | TRBV7-9
CASGGVTYNSPLHF | TGTGCCAGCGGGGGGGTCACCTATAATTCACCCCTCCACTTT | TRBJ1-6 | - | - | TRBV2
CASTSSGGAGETQYF | TGTGCCAGTACCTCTAGCGGGGGGGCCGGGGAGACCCAGTACTTC | TRBJ2-5 | - | TRBD2 | TRBV19
CASSYSVPGPQHF | TGTGCCAGCAGTTACTCCGTCCCGGGTCCCCAGCATTTT | TRBJ1-5 | - | - | TRBV6-6
CASSPFDRRGNQPQHF | TGTGCCAGCTCACCATTCGACAGACGTGGCAATCAGCCCCAGCATTTT | TRBJ1-5 | - | - | TRBV18
CASSITGSGELFF | TGTGCCAGTAGTATTACCGGGTCCGGGGAGCTGTTTTTT | TRBJ2-2 | - | - | TRBV19
CASSFGDRNTGELFF | TGCGCCAGCAGCTTCGGGGACAGAAACACCGGGGAGCTGTTTTTT | TRBJ2-2 | - | TRBD1 | TRBV5-1
CASRIQGNQPQHF | TGTGCCAGCAGGATCCAGGGGAATCAGCCCCAGCATTTT | TRBJ1-5 | - | - | TRBV28
CASRGTGGNQPQHF | TGTGCCAGTAGGGGGACAGGGGGCAATCAGCCCCAGCATTTT | TRBJ1-5 | - | TRBD1 | TRBV19
CASSLGQGAVSGNTIYF | TGCGCCAGCAGTCTTGGCCAGGGGGCGGTTTCTGGAAACACCATATATTTT | TRBJ1-3 | - | TRBD1 | TRBV5-1
CASSQGGHNQPQHF | TGTGCCAGCAGCCAAGGAGGGCACAATCAGCCCCAGCATTTT | TRBJ1-5 | - | - | TRBV5-4
CASSSATTGGAGTGELFF | TGTGCCAGCAGTTCCGCTACTACAGGGGGCGCAGGCACCGGGGAGCTGTTTTTT | TRBJ2-2 | - | TRBD1 | TRBV27
CASSLDSQNTQYF | TGTGCCAGCAGCTTGGACAGCCAGAATACGCAGTATTTT | TRBJ2-3 | - | - | TRBV7-2
CASSSDRKQPQHF | TGTGCCAGTAGCTCGGACAGGAAGCAGCCCCAGCATTTT | TRBJ1-5 | - | TRBD1 | TRBV19
CASSQVRQGNEQYF | TGTGCCAGCAGCCAAGTCAGACAGGGTAACGAGCAGTACTTC | TRBJ2-7 | - | TRBD1 | TRBV4-2
CASSVASGVGETQYF | TGTGCCAGCAGCGTAGCTAGCGGGGTTGGAGAGACCCAGTACTTC | TRBJ2-5 | - | TRBD2 | TRBV9